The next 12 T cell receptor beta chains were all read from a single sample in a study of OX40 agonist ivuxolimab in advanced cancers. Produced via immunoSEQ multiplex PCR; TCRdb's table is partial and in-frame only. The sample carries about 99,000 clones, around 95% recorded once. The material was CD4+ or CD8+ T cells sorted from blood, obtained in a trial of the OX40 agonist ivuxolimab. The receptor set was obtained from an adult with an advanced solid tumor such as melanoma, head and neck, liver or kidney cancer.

CDR3 protein: CASRETGGNTEAFF. CDR3 DNA: TGTGCCAGCAGAGAGACAGGGGGGAACACTGAAGCTTTCTTT. The J gene is TRBJ1-1, the V gene TRBV2; 9 nucleotides line up with TRBD1. Germline lookup yields CDR1 SNHLY and CDR2 FYNNEI. The CDR3 runs to 14 residues. Losses at the gene ends were 6 bases for V and 1 base for J; bases not matched to a gene: 3. Together with reference TRBV2 and TRBJ1-1, the CDR3 gives the full variable domain: EPEVTQTPSHQVTQMGQEVILRCVPISNHLYFYWYRQILGQKVEFLVSFYNNEISEKSEIFDDQFSVERPDGSNFTLKIRSTKLEDSAMYFCASRETGGNTEAFFGQGTRLTVV.

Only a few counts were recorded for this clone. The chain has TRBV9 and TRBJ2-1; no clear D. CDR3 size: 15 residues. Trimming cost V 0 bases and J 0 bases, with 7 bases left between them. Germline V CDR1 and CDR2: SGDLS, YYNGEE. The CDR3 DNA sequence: TGTGCCAGCAGCGTAGGATCAATCTCCTACAATGAGCAGTTCTTC. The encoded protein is CASSVGSISYNEQFF.

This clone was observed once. The CDR3 sequence is CASSPPEETQYF. The CDR3 nucleotides are TGTGCCAGCTCACCACCAGAAGAGACCCAGTACTTC. This chain connects TRBV18 to TRBJ2-5; D is undetermined. CDR1 and CDR2 (germline): KGHSH, LQKENI. The CDR3 totals 12 residues. V was trimmed by 0 bases and J by 3 bases, leaving 2 bases between them.

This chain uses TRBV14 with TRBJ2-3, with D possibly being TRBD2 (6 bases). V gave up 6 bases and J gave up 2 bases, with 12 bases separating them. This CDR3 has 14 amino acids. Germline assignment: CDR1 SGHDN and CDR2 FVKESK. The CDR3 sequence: CASSQTSLTDTQYF. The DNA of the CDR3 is TGTGCCAGCAGTCAGACTAGTCTCACAGATACGCAGTATTTT.

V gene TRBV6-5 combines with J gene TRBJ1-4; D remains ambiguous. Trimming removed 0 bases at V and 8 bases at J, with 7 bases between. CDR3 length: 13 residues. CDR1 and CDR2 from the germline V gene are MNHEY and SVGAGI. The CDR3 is CASSYSVLEKLFF. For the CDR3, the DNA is TGTGCCAGCAGTTACTCGGTTCTAGAAAAACTGTTTTTT.

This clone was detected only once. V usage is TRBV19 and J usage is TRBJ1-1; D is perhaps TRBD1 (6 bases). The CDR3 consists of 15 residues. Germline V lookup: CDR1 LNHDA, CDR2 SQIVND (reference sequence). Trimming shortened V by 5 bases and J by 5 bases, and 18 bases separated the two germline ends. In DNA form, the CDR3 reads TGTGCCAGTAGTGCCTCACAGGGAGGAGAGACTGAAGCTTTCTTT. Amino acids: CASSASQGGETEAFF. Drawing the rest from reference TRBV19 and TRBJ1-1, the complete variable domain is DGGITQSPKYLFRKEGQNVTLSCEQNLNHDAMYWYRQDPGQGLRLIYYSQIVNDFQKGDIAEGYSVSREKKESFPLTVTSAQKNPTAFYLCASSASQGGETEAFFGQGTRLTVV.

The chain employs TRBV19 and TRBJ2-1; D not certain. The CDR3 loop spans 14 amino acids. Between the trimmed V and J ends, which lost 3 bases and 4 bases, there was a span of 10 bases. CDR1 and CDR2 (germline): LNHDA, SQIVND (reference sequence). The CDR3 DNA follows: TGTGCCAGTAGTATGGGGTCTGAGTACAATGAGCAGTTCTTC. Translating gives CASSMGSEYNEQFF.

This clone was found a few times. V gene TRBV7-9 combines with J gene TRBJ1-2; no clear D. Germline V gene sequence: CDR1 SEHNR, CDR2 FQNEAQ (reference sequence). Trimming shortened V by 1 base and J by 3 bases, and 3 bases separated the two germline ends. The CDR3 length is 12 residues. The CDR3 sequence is CASSLDDYGYTF. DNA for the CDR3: TGTGCCAGCAGCTTAGACGACTATGGCTACACCTTC.

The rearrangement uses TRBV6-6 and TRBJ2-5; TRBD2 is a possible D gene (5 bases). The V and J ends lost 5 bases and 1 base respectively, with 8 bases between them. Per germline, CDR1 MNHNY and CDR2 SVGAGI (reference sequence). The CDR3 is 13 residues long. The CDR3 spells CASSPGSQETQYF. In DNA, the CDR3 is TGTGCCAGCAGTCCGGGAAGCCAAGAGACCCAGTACTTC.

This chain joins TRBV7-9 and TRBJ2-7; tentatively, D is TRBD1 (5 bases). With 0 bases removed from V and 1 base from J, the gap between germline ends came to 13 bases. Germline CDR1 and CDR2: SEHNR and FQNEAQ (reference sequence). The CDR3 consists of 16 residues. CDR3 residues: CASSLAVSAGSYEQYF. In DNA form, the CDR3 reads TGTGCCAGCAGCTTAGCGGTGTCGGCAGGGTCCTACGAGCAGTACTTC. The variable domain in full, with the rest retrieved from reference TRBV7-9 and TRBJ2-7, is DTGVSQNPRHKITKRGQNVTFRCDPISEHNRLYWYRQTLGQGPEFLTYFQNEAQLEKSRLLSDRFSAERPKGSFSTLEIQRTEQGDSAMYLCASSLAVSAGSYEQYFGPGTRLTVT.

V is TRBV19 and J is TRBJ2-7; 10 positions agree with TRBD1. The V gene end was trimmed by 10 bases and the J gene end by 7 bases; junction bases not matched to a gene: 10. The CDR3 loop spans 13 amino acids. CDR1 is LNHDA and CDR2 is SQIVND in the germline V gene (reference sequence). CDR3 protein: CATSGTGVGEQYF. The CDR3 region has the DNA TGTGCCACCTCAGGGACAGGGGTCGGAGAGCAGTACTTC. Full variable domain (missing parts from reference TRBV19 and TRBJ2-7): DGGITQSPKYLFRKEGQNVTLSCEQNLNHDAMYWYRQDPGQGLRLIYYSQIVNDFQKGDIAEGYSVSREKKESFPLTVTSAQKNPTAFYLCATSGTGVGEQYFGPGTRLTVT.

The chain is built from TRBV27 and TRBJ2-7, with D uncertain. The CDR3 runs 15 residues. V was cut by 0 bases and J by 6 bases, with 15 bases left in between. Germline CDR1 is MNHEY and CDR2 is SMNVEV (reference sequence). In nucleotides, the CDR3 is TGTGCCAGCAGTTTATCCCACCTACCGACCTCCGAGCAGTACTTC. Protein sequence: CASSLSHLPTSEQYF.